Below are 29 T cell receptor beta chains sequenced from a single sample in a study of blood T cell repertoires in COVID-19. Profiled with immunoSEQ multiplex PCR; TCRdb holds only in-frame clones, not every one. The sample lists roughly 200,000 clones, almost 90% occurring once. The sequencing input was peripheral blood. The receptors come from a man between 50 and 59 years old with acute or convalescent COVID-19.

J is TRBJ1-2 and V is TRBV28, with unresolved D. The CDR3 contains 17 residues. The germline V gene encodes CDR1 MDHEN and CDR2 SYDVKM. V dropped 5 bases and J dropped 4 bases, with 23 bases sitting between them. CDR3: CASSTMSREGVSYGYTF. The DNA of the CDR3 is TGTGCCAGCAGTACTATGAGCCGGGAGGGAGTTAGCTATGGCTACACCTTC.

CDR3 sequence reads: CASSNDSFSSGANVLTF. The CDR3 region has the DNA TGTGCCAGCAGTAACGACAGCTTTAGCTCTGGGGCCAACGTCCTGACTTTC. This chain joins TRBV28 and TRBJ2-6; D may be TRBD1 (5 bases). Germline CDR1 and CDR2: MDHEN and SYDVKM. The CDR3 loop spans 17 amino acids. V lost 5 bases, J lost 0 bases, and 14 bases lay in between.

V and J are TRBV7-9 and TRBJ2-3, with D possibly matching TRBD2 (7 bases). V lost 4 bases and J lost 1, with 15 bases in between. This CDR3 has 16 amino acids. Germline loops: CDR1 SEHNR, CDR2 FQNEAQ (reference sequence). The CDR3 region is CASSSRGGAGTDTQYF. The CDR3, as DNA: TGTGCCAGCAGCTCCCGAGGGGGGGCTGGCACAGATACGCAGTATTTT.

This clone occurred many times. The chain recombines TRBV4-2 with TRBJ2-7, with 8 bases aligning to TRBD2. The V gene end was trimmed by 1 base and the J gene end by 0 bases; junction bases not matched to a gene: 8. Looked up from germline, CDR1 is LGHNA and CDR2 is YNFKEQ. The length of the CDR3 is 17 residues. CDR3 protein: CASSQGSGERSSYEQYF. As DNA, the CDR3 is TGTGCCAGCAGCCAAGGTAGCGGGGAACGGAGCTCCTACGAGCAGTACTTC.

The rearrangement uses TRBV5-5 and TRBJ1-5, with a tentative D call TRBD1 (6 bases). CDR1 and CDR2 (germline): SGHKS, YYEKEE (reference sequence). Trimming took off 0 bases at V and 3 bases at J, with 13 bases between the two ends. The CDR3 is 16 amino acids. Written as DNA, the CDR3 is TGTGCCAGCAGCTTGGCCGGACAGCGTCACAATCAGCCCCAGCATTTT. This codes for CASSLAGQRHNQPQHF.

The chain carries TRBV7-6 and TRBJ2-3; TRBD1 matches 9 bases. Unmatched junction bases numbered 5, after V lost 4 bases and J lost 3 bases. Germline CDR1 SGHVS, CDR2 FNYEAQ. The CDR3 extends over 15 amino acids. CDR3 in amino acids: CASSWGTGFTDTQYF. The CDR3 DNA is TGTGCCAGCAGCTGGGGGACAGGGTTTACAGATACGCAGTATTTT.

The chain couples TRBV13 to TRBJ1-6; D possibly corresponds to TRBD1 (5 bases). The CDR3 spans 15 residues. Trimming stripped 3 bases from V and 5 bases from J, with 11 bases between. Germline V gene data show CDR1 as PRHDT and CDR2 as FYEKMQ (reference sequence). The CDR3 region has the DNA TGTGCCAGCAGCTTGGGCAGGGTAGATAATTCACCCCTCCACTTT. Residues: CASSLGRVDNSPLHF.

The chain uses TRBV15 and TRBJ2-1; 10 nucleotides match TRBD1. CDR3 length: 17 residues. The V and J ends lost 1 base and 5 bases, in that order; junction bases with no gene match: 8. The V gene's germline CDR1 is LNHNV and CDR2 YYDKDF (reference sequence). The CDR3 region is CATSRAPGTGVNNEQFF. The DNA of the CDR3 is TGTGCCACCAGCAGAGCCCCAGGGACAGGGGTTAACAATGAGCAGTTCTTC. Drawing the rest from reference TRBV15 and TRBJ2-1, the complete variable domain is DAMVIQNPRYQVTQFGKPVTLSCSQTLNHNVMYWYQQKSSQAPKLLFHYYDKDFNNEADTPDNFQSRRPNTSFCFLDIRSPGLGDTAMYLCATSRAPGTGVNNEQFFGPGTRLTVL.

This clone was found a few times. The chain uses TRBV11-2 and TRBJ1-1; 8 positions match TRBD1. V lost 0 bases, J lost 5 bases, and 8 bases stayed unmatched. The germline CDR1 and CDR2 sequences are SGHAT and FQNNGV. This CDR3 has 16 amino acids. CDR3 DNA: TGTGCCAGCAGCTTAGATTGGGGCAGGGGGCGAACTGAAGCTTTCTTT. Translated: CASSLDWGRGRTEAFF.

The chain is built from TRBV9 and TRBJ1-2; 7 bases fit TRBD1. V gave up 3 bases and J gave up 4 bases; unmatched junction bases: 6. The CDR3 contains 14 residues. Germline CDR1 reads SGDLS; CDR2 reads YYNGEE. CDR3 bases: TGTGCCAGCAGCGACGGGGACAGCCCCTATGGCTACACCTTC. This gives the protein CASSDGDSPYGYTF.

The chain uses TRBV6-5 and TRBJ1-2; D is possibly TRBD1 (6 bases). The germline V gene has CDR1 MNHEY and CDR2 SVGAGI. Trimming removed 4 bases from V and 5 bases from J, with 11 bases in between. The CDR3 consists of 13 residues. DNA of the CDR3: TGTGCCAGCAGTTCCCACACAGGGTATGGCTACACCTTC. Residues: CASSSHTGYGYTF.

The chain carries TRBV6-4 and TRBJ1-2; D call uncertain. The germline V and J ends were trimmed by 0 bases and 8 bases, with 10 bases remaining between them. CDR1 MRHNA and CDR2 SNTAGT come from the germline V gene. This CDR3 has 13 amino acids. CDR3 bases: TGTGCCAGCAGTGACTCCCCCGGGAGGGGCTACACCTTC. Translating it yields CASSDSPGRGYTF.

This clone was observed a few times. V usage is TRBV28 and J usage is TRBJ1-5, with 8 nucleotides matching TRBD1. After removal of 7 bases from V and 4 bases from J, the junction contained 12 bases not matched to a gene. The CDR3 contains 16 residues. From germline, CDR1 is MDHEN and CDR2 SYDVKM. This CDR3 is CASIPTTGVGNQPQHF. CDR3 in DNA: TGTGCCAGCATTCCAACGACAGGGGTCGGTAATCAGCCCCAGCATTTT. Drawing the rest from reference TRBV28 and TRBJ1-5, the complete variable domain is DVKVTQSSRYLVKRTGEKVFLECVQDMDHENMFWYRQDPGLGLRLIYFSYDVKMKEKGDIPEGYSVSREKKERFSLILESASTNQTSMYLCASIPTTGVGNQPQHFGDGTRLSIL.

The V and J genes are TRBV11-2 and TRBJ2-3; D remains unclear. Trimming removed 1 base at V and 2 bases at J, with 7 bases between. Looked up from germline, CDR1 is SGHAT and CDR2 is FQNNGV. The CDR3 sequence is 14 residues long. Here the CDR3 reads CASSLGLPTDTQYF. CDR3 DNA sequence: TGTGCCAGCAGCTTAGGTCTACCCACAGATACGCAGTATTTT. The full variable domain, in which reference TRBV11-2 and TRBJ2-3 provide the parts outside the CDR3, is EAGVAQSPRYKIIEKRQSVAFWCNPISGHATLYWYQQILGQGPKLLIQFQNNGVVDDSQLPKDRFSAERLKGVDSTLKIQPAKLEDSAVYLCASSLGLPTDTQYFGPGTRLTVL.

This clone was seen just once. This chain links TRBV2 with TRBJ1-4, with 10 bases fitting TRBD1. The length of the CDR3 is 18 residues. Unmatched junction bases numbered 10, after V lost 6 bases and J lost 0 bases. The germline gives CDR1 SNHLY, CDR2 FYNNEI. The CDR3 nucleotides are TGTGCCAGCAGAAGACAGGGGGCCACCAGTGCAACTAATGAAAAACTGTTTTTT. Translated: CASRRQGATSATNEKLFF.

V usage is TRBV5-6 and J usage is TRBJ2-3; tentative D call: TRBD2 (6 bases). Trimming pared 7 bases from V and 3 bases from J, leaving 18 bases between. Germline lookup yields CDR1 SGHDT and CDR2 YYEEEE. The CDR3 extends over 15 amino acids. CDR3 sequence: CASESRAGYTDTQYF. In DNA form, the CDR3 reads TGTGCCAGCGAAAGTAGGGCGGGATATACAGATACGCAGTATTTT.

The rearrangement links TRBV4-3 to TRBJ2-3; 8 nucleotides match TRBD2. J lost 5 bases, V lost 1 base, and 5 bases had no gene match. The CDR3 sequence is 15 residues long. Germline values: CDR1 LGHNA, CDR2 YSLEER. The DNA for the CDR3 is TGCGCCAGCAGCCAAGCTGGCGGGGGGATAGATACGCAGTATTTT. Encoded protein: CASSQAGGGIDTQYF.

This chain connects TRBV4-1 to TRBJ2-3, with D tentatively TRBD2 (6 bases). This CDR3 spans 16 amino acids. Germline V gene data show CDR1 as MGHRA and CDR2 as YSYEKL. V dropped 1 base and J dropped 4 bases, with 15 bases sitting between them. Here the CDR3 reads CASSQGGGRTADTQYF. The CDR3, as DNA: TGCGCCAGCAGCCAAGGGGGTGGGAGGACGGCAGATACGCAGTATTTT.

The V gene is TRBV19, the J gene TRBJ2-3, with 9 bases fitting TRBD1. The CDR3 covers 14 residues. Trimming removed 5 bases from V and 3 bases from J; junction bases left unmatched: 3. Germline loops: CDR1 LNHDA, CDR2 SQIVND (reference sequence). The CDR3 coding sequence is TGTGCCAGTAGTTCCGGACAGGGGACAGATACGCAGTATTTT. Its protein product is CASSSGQGTDTQYF.

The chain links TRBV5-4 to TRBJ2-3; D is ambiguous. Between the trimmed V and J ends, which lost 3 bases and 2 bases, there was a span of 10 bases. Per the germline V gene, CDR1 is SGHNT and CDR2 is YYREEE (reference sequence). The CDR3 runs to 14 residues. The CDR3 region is CASSSLLVTDTQYF. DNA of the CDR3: TGTGCCAGCAGCTCCCTACTGGTCACAGATACGCAGTATTTT.

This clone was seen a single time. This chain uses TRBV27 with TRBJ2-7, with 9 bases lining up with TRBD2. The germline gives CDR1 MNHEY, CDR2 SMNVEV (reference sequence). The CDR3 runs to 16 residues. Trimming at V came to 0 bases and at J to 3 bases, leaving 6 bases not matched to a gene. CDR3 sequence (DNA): TGTGCCAGCAGTTTATCCATGTCACTAGCGGGCTACGAGCAGTACTTC. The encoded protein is CASSLSMSLAGYEQYF.

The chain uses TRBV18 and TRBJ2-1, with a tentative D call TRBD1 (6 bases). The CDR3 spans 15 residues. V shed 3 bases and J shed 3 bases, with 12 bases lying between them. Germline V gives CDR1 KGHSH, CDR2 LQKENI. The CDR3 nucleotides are TGTGCCAGCTCACCGTCCCGGGACAACTACAATGAGCAGTTCTTC. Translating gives CASSPSRDNYNEQFF.

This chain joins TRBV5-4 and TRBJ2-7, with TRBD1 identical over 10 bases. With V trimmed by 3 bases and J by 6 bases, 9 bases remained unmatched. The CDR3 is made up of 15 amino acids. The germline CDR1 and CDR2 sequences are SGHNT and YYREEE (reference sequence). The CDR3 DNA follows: TGTGCCAGCAGCTCCGATTTGGGGGACAGGGGCGAGCAGTACTTC. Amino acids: CASSSDLGDRGEQYF. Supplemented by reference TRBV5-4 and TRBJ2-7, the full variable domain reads ETGVTQSPTHLIKTRGQQVTLRCSSQSGHNTVSWYQQALGQGPQFIFQYYREEENGRGNFPPRFSGLQFPNYSSELNVNALELDDSALYLCASSSDLGDRGEQYFGPGTRLTVT.

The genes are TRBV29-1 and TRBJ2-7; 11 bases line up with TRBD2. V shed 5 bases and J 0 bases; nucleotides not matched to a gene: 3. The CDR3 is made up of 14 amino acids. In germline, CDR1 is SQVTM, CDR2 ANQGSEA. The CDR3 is CSVTGTSGSYEQYF. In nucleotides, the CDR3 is TGCAGCGTTACCGGGACTAGCGGCTCCTACGAGCAGTACTTC.

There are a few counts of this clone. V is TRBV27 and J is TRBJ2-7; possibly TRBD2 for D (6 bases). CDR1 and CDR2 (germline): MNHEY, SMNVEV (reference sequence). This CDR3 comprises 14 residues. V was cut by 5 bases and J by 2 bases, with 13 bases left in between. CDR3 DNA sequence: TGTGCCAGCAGTCCCCCGGGACTCCCCTACGAGCAGTACTTC. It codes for CASSPPGLPYEQYF.

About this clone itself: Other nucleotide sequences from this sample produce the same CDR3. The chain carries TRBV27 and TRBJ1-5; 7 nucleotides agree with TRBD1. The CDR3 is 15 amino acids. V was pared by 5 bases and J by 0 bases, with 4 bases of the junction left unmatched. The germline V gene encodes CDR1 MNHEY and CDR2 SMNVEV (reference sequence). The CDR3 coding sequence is TGTGCCAGCAGTCTTCGACAGGGTAGCAATCAGCCCCAGCATTTT. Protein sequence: CASSLRQGSNQPQHF.

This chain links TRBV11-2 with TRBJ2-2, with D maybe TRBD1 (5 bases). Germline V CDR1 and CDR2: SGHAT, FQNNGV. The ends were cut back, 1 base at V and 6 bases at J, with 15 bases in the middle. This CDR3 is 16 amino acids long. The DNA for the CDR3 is TGTGCCAGCAGCTTAGGAAGGGGCGTGGGGCCCGGGGAGCTGTTTTTT. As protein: CASSLGRGVGPGELFF.

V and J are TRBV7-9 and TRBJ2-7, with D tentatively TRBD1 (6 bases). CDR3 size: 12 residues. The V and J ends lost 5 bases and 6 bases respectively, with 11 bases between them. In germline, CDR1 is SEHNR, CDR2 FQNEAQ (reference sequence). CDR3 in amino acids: CASSQGPGEQYF. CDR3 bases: TGTGCCAGCAGCCAGGGGCCTGGCGAGCAGTACTTC. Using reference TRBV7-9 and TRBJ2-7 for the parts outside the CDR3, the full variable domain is DTGVSQNPRHKITKRGQNVTFRCDPISEHNRLYWYRQTLGQGPEFLTYFQNEAQLEKSRLLSDRFSAERPKGSFSTLEIQRTEQGDSAMYLCASSQGPGEQYFGPGTRLTVT.

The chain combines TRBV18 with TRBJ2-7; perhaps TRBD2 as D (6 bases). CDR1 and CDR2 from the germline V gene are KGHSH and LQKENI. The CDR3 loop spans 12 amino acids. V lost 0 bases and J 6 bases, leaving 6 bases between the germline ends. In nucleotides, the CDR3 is TGTGCCAGCTCACCACCGGGAGGCGAGCAGTACGTC. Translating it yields CASSPPGGEQYV.